What follows are 10 T cell receptor beta chains derived from one specimen sequenced in a study of cytomegalovirus exposure and HLA in healthy donors. PCR involved 60 Vbeta and 13 Jbeta primers. Sequencing used immunoSEQ multiplex PCR; TCRdb keeps in-frame clones, though not all of them. The table lists over 200,000 clones, 55% to 75% of them singletons. The sequenced material came from PBMCs. These receptors were obtained from a man aged 35 to 55 in good health and CMV-seropositive.

The V and J genes are TRBV6-5 and TRBJ1-6, with D possibly TRBD1 on 6 matching bases. Deletions cut 2 bases from V and 6 bases from J, with 11 bases between. Germline CDR1 MNHEY, CDR2 SVGAGI. The CDR3 extends over 15 amino acids. The CDR3 nucleotides are TGTGCCAGCAGTTACGACAGGCGCGTTAATTCACCCCTCCACTTT. It is translated as CASSYDRRVNSPLHF.

The rearrangement links TRBV6-5 to TRBJ2-7; D ambiguous. The V end lost 10 bases, the J end lost 7 bases, and 14 bases lay between the germline ends. CDR1 and CDR2 (germline): MNHEY, SVGAGI. The length of the CDR3 is 11 residues. The CDR3 nucleotides are TGTGCCACCCGCGTCTTCGGGGAGCAGTACTTC. It codes for CATRVFGEQYF.

CDR3 sequence: CASSIGGGKTDEQFF. Here the CDR3 DNA reads TGTGCCAGTAGTATAGGCGGGGGGAAGACCGATGAGCAGTTCTTC. The chain has TRBV19 and TRBJ2-1, with 8 positions matching TRBD2. The CDR3 sequence is 15 residues long. Germline assignment: CDR1 LNHDA and CDR2 SQIVND (reference sequence). V dropped 1 base and J dropped 8; count of bases not matched to a gene: 7.

This clone was counted only a few times. The chain employs TRBV5-1 and TRBJ2-2; 9 nucleotides agree with TRBD1. The CDR3 consists of 16 residues. CDR1 is SGHRS and CDR2 is YFSETQ in the germline V gene. The trim removed 0 bases at V and 1 base at J, leaving 1 base unmatched. Written as DNA, the CDR3 is TGCGCCAGCAGCTTGGTGGGACAGGGGAACACCGGGGAGCTGTTTTTT. Protein: CASSLVGQGNTGELFF.

In nucleotides, the CDR3 is TGCGCCAGCAGCTTGGTTGTCGCAGGCACAGATACGCAGTATTTT. It codes for CASSLVVAGTDTQYF. V is TRBV5-1 and J is TRBJ2-3; D is undetermined. The ends were cut back, 0 bases at V and 1 base at J, with 9 bases in the middle. Germline lookup yields CDR1 SGHRS and CDR2 YFSETQ. CDR3 size: 15 residues.

The chain carries TRBV4-1 and TRBJ2-1; 10 bases are a match to TRBD1. The CDR3 sequence is 15 residues long. Germline V gives CDR1 MGHRA, CDR2 YSYEKL. Unmatched junction bases numbered 5, after V lost 0 bases and J lost 9 bases. CDR3 residues: CASSQEDRGLAEQFF. CDR3 nucleotides: TGCGCCAGCAGCCAAGAGGACAGGGGGTTAGCTGAGCAGTTCTTC.

The V gene is TRBV5-1, the J gene TRBJ1-3; D unclear. The CDR3 loop spans 17 amino acids. Germline lookup yields CDR1 SGHRS and CDR2 YFSETQ. Trimming shortened V by 1 base and J by 0 bases, and 14 bases separated the two germline ends. The chain's CDR3 is CASSLIGEGGSGNTIYF. The CDR3, as DNA: TGCGCCAGCAGCTTGATTGGGGAGGGAGGCTCTGGAAACACCATATATTTT.

This chain links TRBV10-3 with TRBJ2-7, with 11 bases lining up with TRBD2. The CDR3 extends over 15 amino acids. J was trimmed by 1 base and V by 6 bases; bases with no gene match: 5. The germline V gene encodes CDR1 ENHRY and CDR2 SYGVKD. CDR3 sequence reads: CAIRATSGGSYEQYF. Here the CDR3 DNA reads TGTGCCATCAGGGCCACTAGCGGGGGATCCTACGAGCAGTACTTC.

A few counts support this clone. This sequence joins TRBV6-6 and TRBJ1-2; possibly TRBD1 for D (6 bases). This CDR3 spans 14 amino acids. Trimming took 2 bases from V and 6 from J, leaving 13 bases between them. Germline V gene sequence: CDR1 MNHNY, CDR2 SVGAGI (reference sequence). CDR3 sequence reads: CASSYQGLRDGYTF. CDR3 in DNA: TGTGCCAGCAGTTACCAGGGGCTACGGGATGGCTACACCTTC.

This clone was seen a few times. V is TRBV5-6 and J is TRBJ2-2, with TRBD1 identical over 11 bases. V shed 2 bases, J shed 6 bases, and the junction held 6 bases outside the gene matches. Germline V gene lookup returns CDR1 SGHDT and CDR2 YYEEEE. This CDR3 comprises 16 residues. The CDR3 region has the DNA TGTGCCAGCAGCTTTCGTGGGACAGGGGGATCCGGGGAGCTGTTTTTT. This codes for CASSFRGTGGSGELFF.